Reported below is one T cell receptor (beta chain). This clone was observed a few times. Its antigen remains undetermined. Per-nucleotide qualities are absent, and no much larger clonotype sits a single base away. Trimming removed 1 base from V and 5 bases from J; the gene matches leave 3 bases unexplained. The CDR3 sequence holds 15 residues, the cysteine and phenylalanine included. Only the CDR3 DNA stays, 45 bases, in frame from base 1. In the germline V gene, CDR1 corresponds to SGHVS and CDR2 to FQNEAQ. The data are from a study of cytomegalovirus exposure and HLA in healthy donors (dated 2017 in TCRdb). Notes on the research overall: An earlier analysis of approximately 640 of the donors reported 250 to 300 Gb of sequence data and some 100 million unique TCR beta sequences from about 179 million T cells. An early release covering just under 650 HLA-typed donors comprised 300 to 350 gigabases of sequencing data and around 80 million unique TCR sequences. Among the roughly 390 genotyped donors, approximately 81% belonged to the genetic ancestry cluster associated with self-reported Caucasian donors. The study aimed to test whether signatures of past pathogen exposure could be identified by cataloging public T cell receptors. The study profiled the T cell repertoires of under 700 subjects by immunosequencing and related them to cytomegalovirus serostatus. Besides the first cohort of approximately 670 subjects, a separate validation cohort made up of over a hundred different subjects was used. To predict cytomegalovirus infection status, the study brought together high-throughput TCR immunosequencing, statistical association of individual TCRs with disease status, and machine learning. A later analysis re-examined previously published TCR beta repertoires from roughly 650 donors and added high-resolution HLA genotyping to investigate patterns of TCR occurrence. Rather than drawing on any new phenotypic data, the later analysis identified candidate immune exposures from TCR beta sequences and the way those sequences occurred across donors. In an earlier analysis of roughly 580 of the donors, high-throughput TCR beta sequencing was used to judge whether each TCR beta V gene segment behaved as functional or pseudogenic. Donor age, sex, ethnicity and CMV serostatus were collected together with the repertoire data. A later genetic analysis took genome-wide SNP genotypes for about three fifths of the 666 donors and used that subset as a discovery cohort. All discovery cohort repertoires had been generated using a single sequencing platform. Both class I and class II loci were covered by HLA typing, at four-digit resolution. The number of typed donors differed by locus: roughly 620-630 for A, B, C, DRB1 and DQB1; some 500 for DQA1; some 610 for DPA1; and around 470 for DPB1. Several DR-DQ haplotypes were handled as single units for association and clustering because linkage in the cohort was strong. Across approximately 420 genotyped donors of the cohort, an average of roughly 230,000 unique TCR beta nucleotide sequences per donor were sequenced, and roughly 20% of those sequences were non-productive. The paper as a whole reports these results and caveats: The authors suggested that the approach could potentially be generalized to other disease states and immunological phenotypes. According to a later analysis, parvovirus B19, influenza, CMV and Epstein-Barr virus appeared linked to several top co-occurrence clusters. Broadly in line with IMGT annotations, most TCR beta V segments showed up in productive rearrangements about 87% or about 30% of the time in an earlier analysis of several hundred of the donors. Only TCR beta chains were sequenced in this cohort, and the absence of alpha or paired-chain data limited detectable features. Because HLA typing was unavailable for some donors at each locus, only the typed subset was used in association tests. A further reported finding was that TCR beta sequences accurately predicted the HLA-A and HLA-B alleles for most subjects in the first cohort. Linkage disequilibrium might explain the correlated functional status among segregating V segments, but an unknown experimental factor could not be ruled out. A later analysis found that HLA-associated TCR beta chains were more clonally expanded and had lower generation probabilities than equally common non-associated chains. In a later genetic analysis, a missense DCLRE1C variant was associated with V-gene and J-gene trimming of TCR beta chains, and the association was replicated in an independent cohort. The 87-base-pair reads could not distinguish some IMGT-functional V segments, including TRBV6-2 and TRBV6-3, so those segments were excluded. A few of the identified cytomegalovirus-associated TCR beta chains were confirmed in vitro to be specific for cytomegalovirus antigens. Immune exposure information for the cohort was limited to CMV serostatus. Cytomegalovirus status was reported to be diagnosed by the classifier with high specificity and sensitivity in both the original and validation cohorts. A later analysis found that TCR association rates varied across HLA loci, with DRB1 alleles showing the most associated TCRs and HLA-C alleles the fewest. A later genetic analysis reported fewer N-insertions in productive TCRs among donors in an Asian-associated ancestry cluster than the roughly 700-donor mean. The presence/absence analyses assumed that sequencing depth was roughly uniform across donors, and that assumption may not be true. At a false discovery rate of 0.05, a later analysis linked approximately 18,000 TCR beta sequences to specific HLA alleles. Because counts were too low, about 18 rarely observed V segments, including chromosome 9 orphons, were left out of the earlier analysis of a few hundred of the donors. The study listed 170 or so TCR beta chains as associated with cytomegalovirus. Most TCR sequences were seen in very few donors, while some public TCRs were found in many individuals. Most CMV-associated TCR beta chains appeared to be HLA-restricted in a later analysis, and the HLA associations seemed to be driven largely by CMV exposure. A cluster of highly shared sequence variants was judged likely to represent a technical artifact of the sequencing pipeline. When HLA alleles, especially DR and DQ, strongly co-occurred, TCR associations were difficult to assign to individual alleles.

In total, 630 or so healthy bone marrow donors made up the cohort. At the time of sampling, all cohort members were nominally healthy, though unrecorded immune exposures were likely present. The donor was CMV seropositive and was included in the group of some 290 seropositive cohort members. A peripheral blood sample was provided by each donor, and peripheral blood mononuclear cells were used for TCR beta sequencing. The Qiagen DNeasy Blood Extraction Kit was used to extract genomic DNA from the blood cell samples. The protocol used for the library was the immunoSEQ multiplex PCR assay. The multiplex PCR relied on a mix of 60 forward primers for TCR Vbeta segments and 13 reverse primers for TCR Jbeta segments. The CDR3 region of rearranged TCR beta genes was amplified from genomic DNA with a multiplex PCR assay. The Illumina HiSeq System was used to sequence the amplified TCR beta libraries as 87-base-pair reads. As for how the authors treated the data: Across the 500 to 750 repertoires, a later analysis counted around 80 million unique TCR beta chains, about 10 million of which were shared by at least two donors. To remove PCR and sequencing errors, raw reads were error-corrected and collapsed into unique sequences using a nearest-neighbor algorithm that merged closely related sequences. Alignment of CDR3 sequences to IMGT reference sequences was used to assign V, D and J gene segments. For a sequence to be retained, a match of at least six nucleotides to both a V gene segment and a J gene segment was required. Rearrangements were classified as productive when the CDR3 lacked stop codons and remained in frame with V and J, and all other rearrangements were classified as non-productive. CDR3 was defined by IMGT convention, running from the second conserved V-encoded cysteine to the conserved J-encoded phenylalanine. Sequences without an unambiguous match to a single V gene segment were excluded from the earlier analysis of 500 to 700 of the donors. An earlier analysis of several hundred of the donors classified V segments as functional when productive rearrangements were above 56.7% and as segregating when the standard deviation between donors was above 5%. A statistical classification framework was built to diagnose cytomegalovirus status from the catalog of TCR beta chain sequences. V and J gene assignment, in a later analysis, came from comparing TCR nucleotide sequences with IMGT/GENE-DB human TR gene sequences. The TCRdist pipeline was used in a later analysis to assign CDR3 sequences and most-parsimonious VDJ recombination scenarios. In a later analysis, each TCR beta chain was defined by its CDR3 amino acid sequence together with its V-gene family, and reads lacking a unique V-gene family were excluded. In a later analysis, 550 to 650 highly shared, low-generation-probability nucleotide sequences were removed to address suspected cross-contamination and a sequencing artifact. In a later analysis, a clonal expansion index for each public chain was calculated from normalized within-repertoire ranks of inferred template counts. In a later analysis, generation probabilities were computed with a VDJ recombination model fitted to out-of-frame rearrangements, and the resulting probabilities were checked against IGoR. Hypergeometric tests were used in a later analysis to score TCR-TCR, TCR-HLA and TCR-CMV co-occurrence, with a repertoire-size bias correction applied to the TCR pairs. A later analysis estimated false discovery rates by permuting HLA or CMV assignments 20 times. In a later analysis, co-occurring TCRs were grouped with DBSCAN, and TCRdist sequence similarity was added when clustering was performed within HLA-allele-positive subsets. For co-occurrence clustering, repertoires with fewer than 30,000 or more than 120,000 public chains were excluded, along with a handful of repertoires with anomalous nucleotide sharing. The table comes from immuneACCESS by way of TCRdb, which keeps in-frame sequences with V and J called. Part of the clones is missing from these tables; in studies checked, under half for an unresolved V gene and the rest for unknown reasons. V, J and clone size are those of that table, while D and trimming were read from the DNA. This sample holds over 200,000 clones; about 70% were observed only once. Of the sample, about 3% is held by the ten largest clones.

Sequencing was performed on PBMCs. The sequence came from a man aged 40-49 years in good health and CMV-seropositive. The sequence is built from TRBV7-8 and TRBJ2-7, with TRBD1 identical over 12 junction bases. Read as DNA, the sequence is TGTGCCAGCAGCTTAGAAGGGACAGGGGGCGACGAGCAGTACTTC. It is translated as CASSLEGTGGDEQYF.